These 28 T cell receptor beta chains share one sample of origin, sequenced in a study of T-cell memory formation after mild COVID-19. TCRdb reprocessed the 5' RACE reads with MiXCR, giving one entry per CDR3 protein. The profile covers around 320,000 distinct CDR3 sequences, with approximately 27% appearing a single time and less than 15% taken by the ten largest. Sequencing was done on a sample of PBMCs or a T cell subset sorted from them (not recorded which). The receptors were sampled from an adult woman who had mild COVID-19 (a few samples of this study predate the infection). Cell type and time point are not known.

The rearrangement joins TRBV7-8 to TRBJ1-1; possible D gene TRBD1, 6 bases. Trimming took off 5 bases at V and 6 bases at J, with 13 bases between the two ends. The CDR3 totals 13 residues. CDR1 is SGHVS and CDR2 is FQNEAQ in the germline V gene. DNA of the CDR3: TGTGCCAGCAGCAAGGACAGTATCGCTGAAGCTTTCTTT. Its translation: CASSKDSIAEAFF.

The chain employs TRBV20-1 and TRBJ1-1; possible D gene TRBD1, 5 bases. The CDR3 sequence is 13 residues long. Per the germline V gene, CDR1 is DFQATT and CDR2 is SNEGSKA (reference sequence). V shed 3 bases and J shed 4 bases, with 12 bases lying between them. CDR3 sequence: CSASRGRGTEAFF. CDR3 sequence (DNA): TGCAGTGCTAGTAGGGGTCGGGGCACTGAAGCTTTCTTT.

The chain links TRBV10-2 to TRBJ2-5, with no clear D. The CDR3 is 13 amino acids. V shed 6 bases and J shed 0 bases, with 8 bases lying between them. CDR1 and CDR2 from the germline V gene are WSHSY and SAAADI. The CDR3 nucleotides are TGCGCCAGCAGAGACCCGAACCAAGAGACCCAGTACTTC. Amino acids: CASRDPNQETQYF.

This clonotype appeared a few times. The genes are TRBV5-4 and TRBJ2-7, with D tentatively TRBD1 or TRBD2 (6 bases each). Between the trimmed V and J ends, which lost 2 bases and 0 bases, there was a span of 9 bases. The germline V gene encodes CDR1 SGHNT and CDR2 YYREEE (reference sequence). This CDR3 has 14 residues. The CDR3 protein is CASSLRGVSYEQYF. In DNA, the CDR3 is TGTGCCAGCAGCTTAAGGGGGGTCTCCTACGAGCAGTACTTC.

This clonotype turned up a few times. The chain carries TRBV5-1 and TRBJ2-3; D remains unclear. The germline CDR1 and CDR2 sequences are SGHRS and YFSETQ. CDR3 size: 15 residues. V gave up 2 bases and J gave up 0 bases, with 10 bases separating them. The CDR3 reads CASSFGRRSTDTQYF. CDR3 sequence (DNA): TGCGCCAGCAGCTTCGGACGGAGAAGCACAGATACGCAGTATTTT. Combining the CDR3 with reference TRBV5-1 and TRBJ2-3 gives the whole variable domain KAGVTQTPRYLIKTRGQQVTLSCSPISGHRSVSWYQQTPGQGLQFLFEYFSETQRNKGNFPGRFSGRQFSNSRSEMNVSTLELGDSALYLCASSFGRRSTDTQYFGPGTRLTVL.

The CDR3 DNA reads as TGCGCCAGCAGCTTGGGCCAGACTAGCGGGGGTTACGAGCAGTACTTC. Residues: CASSLGQTSGGYEQYF. The chain has TRBV5-1 and TRBJ2-7; TRBD2 matches at 12 bases. The ends lost 0 bases at V and 4 bases at J; junction bases unmatched: 5. This CDR3 region has 16 residues. CDR1 is SGHRS, CDR2 YFSETQ, per germline. The full variable domain, rest sourced from reference TRBV5-1 and TRBJ2-7, is KAGVTQTPRYLIKTRGQQVTLSCSPISGHRSVSWYQQTPGQGLQFLFEYFSETQRNKGNFPGRFSGRQFSNSRSEMNVSTLELGDSALYLCASSLGQTSGGYEQYFGPGTRLTVT.

The V gene is TRBV7-9, the J gene TRBJ1-3; 7 bases are shared with TRBD1. V was clipped by 2 bases and J by 2 bases; unmatched bases: 6. Germline assignment: CDR1 SEHNR and CDR2 FQNEAQ (reference sequence). CDR3 size: 16 residues. The CDR3 DNA reads TGTGCCAGCAGCTTACCCGACAGGGCCACTGGAAACACCATATATTTT. Its protein is CASSLPDRATGNTIYF.

The chain uses TRBV14 and TRBJ2-7; TRBD1 matches 7 bases. V lost 4 bases and J lost 2; bases outside the gene matches: 5. CDR1 and CDR2 (germline): SGHDN, FVKESK. The CDR3 has 14 amino acids. The DNA for the CDR3 is TGTGCCAGCAGCCGACAGACAGGGACCTACGAGCAGTACTTC. Its protein product is CASSRQTGTYEQYF.

The chain links TRBV12-3 or TRBV12-4 to TRBJ2-1, with 14 nucleotides matching TRBD2. The ends lost 6 bases at V and 9 bases at J; junction bases unmatched: 4. This CDR3 spans 14 amino acids. The CDR3 nucleotides read TGTGCCAGCAGGGGACTAGCGGGAGAGACTGAGCAGTTCTTC. Protein: CASRGLAGETEQFF.

The chain joins TRBV12-3 or TRBV12-4 to TRBJ2-6, with no clear D. The V end lost 3 bases, the J end lost 3 bases, and 0 bases lay between the germline ends. This CDR3 spans 12 amino acids. The DNA for the CDR3 is TGTGCCAGCAGTTTTGGGGCCAACGTCCTGACTTTC. This translates into CASSFGANVLTF.

This clonotype appeared a few times. The V and J genes are TRBV5-1 and TRBJ2-6; weak D call: TRBD2 (6 bases). Trimming left V 4 bases short and J 2 bases short, with 25 bases between. The CDR3 has 20 amino acids. From germline, CDR1 is SGHRS and CDR2 YFSETQ. The CDR3 is CASSLLLVGGSSTGANVLTF. In DNA form, the CDR3 reads TGCGCCAGCAGCCTCCTCCTAGTTGGGGGGTCCTCGACTGGGGCCAACGTCCTGACTTTC.

This clonotype was found a few times. The chain carries TRBV6-4 and TRBJ2-7; D is perhaps TRBD1 or TRBD2 (5 bases each). Trimming cost V 3 bases and J 3 bases, with 15 bases left between them. The CDR3 has 15 residues. Germline V gene sequence: CDR1 MRHNA, CDR2 SNTAGT. CDR3 sequence (DNA): TGTGCCAGCAGTGAACAGGCGGGTCCTAACTACGAGCAGTACTTC. Protein: CASSEQAGPNYEQYF.

The gene calls are TRBV29-1 and TRBJ1-2; D call uncertain. Germline CDR1 and CDR2: SQVTM and ANQGSEA. This CDR3 comprises 11 residues. With 4 bases removed from V and 7 bases from J, the gap between germline ends came to 10 bases. The CDR3 DNA follows: TGCAGCGTTGTTGGAGTGGGTGGCTACACCTTC. Its translation is CSVVGVGGYTF.

This chain uses TRBV24-1 with TRBJ2-3; tentative D call: TRBD2 (5 bases). Trimming removed 3 bases from V and 2 bases from J, with 11 bases in between. This CDR3 has 15 amino acids. The germline gives CDR1 KGHDR, CDR2 SFDVKD. The CDR3 nucleotides read TGTGCCACCAGTGATCCCCGGGGAGCCACAGATACGCAGTATTTT. Amino acids: CATSDPRGATDTQYF.

This clonotype was found a few times. The chain links TRBV5-6 to TRBJ2-7; D is ambiguous. The V end was cut by 0 bases, the J end by 2 bases, with 12 bases between. The germline gives CDR1 SGHDT, CDR2 YYEEEE. The length of the CDR3 is 15 residues. For the CDR3, the DNA is TGTGCCAGCAGCTTGGGCCAGACAACAACCTACGAGCAGTACTTC. This gives the protein CASSLGQTTTYEQYF.

This clonotype came up a few times. The chain links TRBV29-1 to TRBJ2-3, with no clear D. Trimming cost V 1 base and J 2 bases, with 7 bases left between them. The CDR3 sequence is 13 residues long. From germline, CDR1 is SQVTM and CDR2 ANQGSEA. This CDR3 is CSVEGINTDTQYF. The CDR3, as DNA: TGCAGCGTTGAAGGGATTAACACAGATACGCAGTATTTT.

The rearrangement uses TRBV25-1 and TRBJ1-1; no clear D. The ends were cut back, 4 bases at V and 6 bases at J, with 15 bases in the middle. CDR1 and CDR2 from the germline V gene are MGHDK and SYGVNS. The length of the CDR3 is 14 residues. For the CDR3, the DNA is TGTGCCAGCAGTGCCGCCCCGGGAAGGGCTGAAGCTTTCTTT. Its translation: CASSAAPGRAEAFF.

In this sample, this clonotype turned up a few times. V and J are TRBV4-3 and TRBJ2-7; maybe TRBD2 (5 bases). The CDR3 is made up of 14 amino acids. Germline-derived CDR1 and CDR2 are LGHNA and YSLEER. Deletions cut 1 base from V and 6 bases from J, with 13 bases between. CDR3 bases: TGCGCCAGCAGCCAAGGGACCTCGAGCGGCGAGCAGTACTTC. Translating gives CASSQGTSSGEQYF.

This clonotype was seen only a few times. The rearrangement joins TRBV30 to TRBJ2-7, with 7 bases aligning to TRBD2. The V gene's germline CDR1 is GTSNPN and CDR2 SVGIG (reference sequence). J lost 3 bases, V lost 0 bases, and 5 bases had no gene match. CDR3 length equals 14 residues. The CDR3 nucleotides are TGTGCCTGGAGTGTAGGACTAGGTGGCTACGAGCAGTACTTC. The encoded protein is CAWSVGLGGYEQYF.

This clonotype was recorded a few times. This chain links TRBV21-1 with TRBJ2-7; the D call in the table, TRBD1, was not verified against the DNA. TRBV21-1 is flagged as a pseudogene. The CDR3 length is 17 residues. CDR3: CASSMENGTHKPYEQYF. The CDR3 DNA sequence: TGTGCCAGCAGCATGGAAAACGGGACCCACAAGCCCTACGAGCAGTACTTC.

V and J are TRBV20-1 and TRBJ1-5, with 10 nucleotides matching TRBD1. Germline V lookup: CDR1 DFQATT, CDR2 SNEGSKA (reference sequence). J was trimmed by 11 bases and V by 5 bases; bases with no gene match: 9. This CDR3 comprises 13 residues. For the CDR3, the DNA is TGCAGTGCTCGCCGGACAGGGGGAAGGTCCCAGCATTTT. As protein: CSARRTGGRSQHF.

This rearrangement joins TRBV7-2 to TRBJ2-3; D remains unclear. This CDR3 has 14 amino acids. Germline loops: CDR1 SGHTA, CDR2 FQGNSA. V shed 4 bases and J shed 2 bases, with 10 bases lying between them. In DNA form, the CDR3 reads TGTGCCAGCAGCTACGGGCCTTACACAGATACGCAGTATTTT. This gives the protein CASSYGPYTDTQYF. The variable domain in full, completed from reference TRBV7-2 and TRBJ2-3, reads GAGVSQSPSNKVTEKGKDVELRCDPISGHTALYWYRQSLGQGLEFLIYFQGNSAPDKSGLPSDRFSAERTGGSVSTLTIQRTQQEDSAVYLCASSYGPYTDTQYFGPGTRLTVL.

V usage is TRBV27 and J usage is TRBJ2-1; D may be TRBD1 (5 bases). The CDR3 extends over 13 amino acids. V dropped 8 bases and J dropped 0 bases, with 8 bases sitting between them. Germline V CDR1 and CDR2: MNHEY, SMNVEV (reference sequence). This CDR3 reads CASGARSYNEQFF. The DNA for the CDR3 is TGTGCCAGCGGGGCCCGCTCCTACAATGAGCAGTTCTTC.

The V call is TRBV10-3, the J call TRBJ2-7; 12 bases agree with TRBD2. The CDR3 contains 15 residues. Germline V gives CDR1 ENHRY, CDR2 SYGVKD. V shed 1 base, J shed 4 bases, and the junction held 2 bases outside the gene matches. CDR3 coding DNA: TGTGCCATCAGTGAGTTCACTAGCGGGGGGTACGAGCAGTACTTC. Translated, it gives CAISEFTSGGYEQYF.

The chain recombines TRBV5-1 with TRBJ1-4; maybe TRBD1 (6 bases). Germline V lookup: CDR1 SGHRS, CDR2 YFSETQ. Trimming pared 1 base from V and 3 bases from J, leaving 13 bases between. The CDR3 runs to 16 residues. Written as DNA, the CDR3 is TGCGCCAGCAGCTTGCGCCCAGGGGATTCTAATGAAAAACTGTTTTTT. Translating it yields CASSLRPGDSNEKLFF.

This clonotype was found a few times. This chain connects TRBV6-4 to TRBJ2-3; D might be TRBD2 (6 bases). This CDR3 is built from 15 residues. V was shortened by 0 bases and J by 0 bases, with 7 bases between the two germline ends. Germline assignment: CDR1 MRHNA and CDR2 SNTAGT. The CDR3 DNA is TGTGCCAGCAGTGACTCAGCGGGTAGCACAGATACGCAGTATTTT. Translation: CASSDSAGSTDTQYF.

This clonotype was found a few times. This chain links TRBV15 with TRBJ2-5; D is unclear. Germline V lookup: CDR1 LNHNV, CDR2 YYDKDF (reference sequence). V was cut by 0 bases and J by 2 bases, with 4 bases left in between. This CDR3 has 13 residues. CDR3 in DNA: TGTGCCACCAGCAGAGATATACAAGAGACCCAGTACTTC. Encoded protein: CATSRDIQETQYF.

This clonotype was seen at least ten times. The J gene is TRBJ2-7, the V gene TRBV5-1; D possibly uses TRBD1 or TRBD2 (5 bases each). CDR3 length: 14 amino acids. Germline CDR1 and CDR2: SGHRS and YFSETQ. V lost 0 bases, J lost 0 bases, and 7 bases lay in between. The CDR3 sequence: CASSLVGGSYEQYF. CDR3 coding DNA: TGCGCCAGCAGCTTGGTTGGGGGCTCCTACGAGCAGTACTTC. The full variable domain, rest sourced from reference TRBV5-1 and TRBJ2-7, is KAGVTQTPRYLIKTRGQQVTLSCSPISGHRSVSWYQQTPGQGLQFLFEYFSETQRNKGNFPGRFSGRQFSNSRSEMNVSTLELGDSALYLCASSLVGGSYEQYFGPGTRLTVT.